This TCR beta chain appears in the sequencing data of a study of T cells in Graves' hyperthyroidism and ophthalmopathy. Overall study findings and caveats: Blood also contained most expanded thyroid clonotypes above 0.001.

Calling Graves' hyperthyroidism stable meant ophthalmopathy did not progress within 18 months. This CDR3 has 16 residues. CDR1 is MNHEY and CDR2 is SMNVEV in the germline V gene (reference sequence). V lost 6 bases and J 6 bases, leaving 20 bases between the germline ends. Remarks on this clonotype: Its antigen remains unknown.

TCR beta CDR3 sequences were amplified from RNA transcripts. The TCR CDR3 first-round RT-PCR relied on the HTBI primer set. TCRdb fed the multiplex PCR reads into MiXCR, producing one record per CDR3 protein. The sample holds roughly 750,000 distinct CDR3 sequences; roughly 15% are singletons and the top ten take around 8%. Sequencing was performed on blood. This TCR came from a man between 18 and 29 years old with Graves' hyperthyroidism. V and J are TRBV27 and TRBJ2-2; no clear D gene. The CDR3: CASSEYSGRVPGELFF. DNA for the CDR3: TGTGCCAGCAGCGAGTATTCAGGCCGGGTCCCCGGGGAGCTGTTTTTT.